This T cell receptor beta chain was captured in a study of T-cell reconstitution after alpha-beta-depleted transplantation in children (dated by TCRdb to about 2016). For the wider study: T-cell immune reconstitution after TCRalphabeta/CD19-depleted allogeneic hematopoietic cell transplantation in children was quantitatively tracked in the study by means of TCR repertoire profiling.

The library came from PCR. The sequencer listed for this sample is Illumina HiSeq 2500. TCR library preparation used molecular barcoding, with unique molecular identifiers applied to normalize quantification of the TCRbeta repertoire. The raw public reads went through TCRdb reprocessing: fastp at Q25, MiXCR clone calling, in-frame beta chains kept. Each entry merges the rows of one CDR3 protein and shows their most common DNA and genes. In all, the sample holds a few hundred thousand distinct CDR3 sequences, and roughly 30% of those were seen once. The top ten clones comprise about 35% of the sample. A word on this clonotype: No antigen is known for it. No base qualities exist here, and no much larger clone lies one base off it.

Study-wide findings and limitations: About two months after transplant, the apparently early recovery of alphabetaT-cell counts reportedly depended on just several hundred clones that had expanded rapidly and came from non-depleted graft cells. In some patients, high TCRbeta diversity at day 60 was attributed to recipient T cells and intrathymic progenitors that had survived conditioning. Over subsequent months, a decline in hyperexpanded clone frequencies was noted, and after one year, T-cell counts and TCRbeta diversity were mostly ascribed to newly produced T cells.

Read against the paper, the sample's treatment or condition label means: allogeneic hematopoietic cell transplantation with graft depleted of TCRalphabeta T cells and CD19 B cells. The children who served as transplant recipients had been given grafts of TCRalphabeta/CD19-depleted allogeneic hematopoietic cells. Including the terminal cysteine and phenylalanine, the CDR3 comprises 17 residues. Only the CDR3 DNA stays, 51 bases, in frame from base 1. For this chain, trimming is 3 bases at the V end and 8 bases at the J end, and the number of junction bases without a gene match is 13. As encoded in the germline V gene, CDR1 is SGHRS while CDR2 is YFSETQ.

The chain employs TRBV5-1 and TRBJ1-4; 10 central bases correspond to TRBD1. The material sequenced was PBMCs, taken before TCRalphabeta/CD19-depleted stem cell transplant. The receptor comes from a boy in the first two years of life with Wiskott-Aldrich syndrome, due to receive a stem cell transplant. The CDR3 reads as follows: CASSSYARDRGNEKLFF. The DNA sequence is TGCGCCAGCAGCTCTTATGCACGGGACAGGGGTAACGAAAAACTGTTTTTT.